This is a list of T cell receptor beta chains from one sample in a study of PD-1 blockade in mismatch repair-deficient tumors. Sequencing was performed with immunoSEQ multiplex PCR; in TCRdb, only in-frame clones are kept and a portion is missing. The table has 45,000 to 55,000 clones, 81% seen once. The sample consisted of peripheral blood, taken roughly 19 weeks after starting pembrolizumab. Every receptor here comes from an adult with mismatch repair-deficient cancer. CDR3s leave out the opening cysteine and the closing phenylalanine or tryptophan. Each record gives: V gene, clone size, J gene, CDR3 protein. Only part of the rows carry a size: once, few, many, or a class if the clone is expanded.

TRBV7-9	-	TRBJ2-1	ASSLGTSGPYNEQF
TRBV19	-	TRBJ1-5	ASSILTGVVGNQPQH
TRBV7-3	-	TRBJ2-2	ASSPAGTSGRKGTGELF
TRBV27	-	TRBJ2-7	ASSLGDRGLEQY
TRBV30	-	TRBJ1-2	AWGAGASVQDRGYGYT
TRBV4-1	few	TRBJ1-2	ASSQLGTGGGYT
TRBV19	-	TRBJ1-2	ASSIEAGGNGYT
TRBV9	-	TRBJ2-7	ASSVAPDEYEQY
TRBV7-3	-	TRBJ2-1	ASSLSAGTYNEQF
TRBV6-1	-	TRBJ2-3	ASTLSGAGPDTQY
TRBV6-6	-	TRBJ1-2	ASNSNTATYGYT
TRBV2	-	TRBJ2-5	ASTEDSEQGAAQY
TRBV6-5	-	TRBJ2-7	ASSPGTSSIEQY
TRBV6-6	-	TRBJ2-2	ASSRDRGDTGELF
TRBV6-5	once	TRBJ1-5	ASSYSPAGMGQPQH
TRBV5-4	-	TRBJ2-7	ASSLVVLGSREGQQY
TRBV4-1	-	TRBJ1-3	ASSQDKGSGNTIY
TRBV19	-	TRBJ2-1	ASSPGTEYNEQF
TRBV19	-	TRBJ2-7	ASWGQGFHEQY
TRBV29-1	-	TRBJ2-1	GVTGPVYNEQF
TRBV29-1	-	TRBJ2-7	STRDRATYEQY
TRBV25-1	-	TRBJ1-4	ASSEHSGGDNEKLF
TRBV4-1	once	TRBJ1-4	ASSQDRTDSARDEKLF
TRBV6-5	-	TRBJ1-3	ASRRQGLNTIY
TRBV7-8	-	TRBJ2-3	ASSSTSGSSDTQY
TRBV28	-	TRBJ2-3	ASSPPSTDTQY
TRBV19	once	TRBJ2-1	ASSGGYYNEQF
TRBV27	-	TRBJ2-3	ASSLWTRPDTQY